Following are 23 T cell receptor beta chains from one sample sequenced in a study of blood T cells in healthy people across ages. A J-beta primer mix and a sample-barcoded 5' primer were used in a second PCR of about 7 to 12 cycles. Using its own MiXCR run on the 5' RACE reads, TCRdb lists one record per CDR3 protein. The top ten clones hold 20% to 30% of a sample with around 780,000 distinct CDR3 sequences, around three fifths of them seen once. What was sequenced was blood. The receptors shown here come from a man aged 35 to 55 in good health.

The CDR3 reads CASSLMSGQAKNIQYF. DNA of the CDR3: TGTGCCAGCAGTTTAATGTCAGGACAAGCCAAAAACATTCAGTACTTC. V usage is TRBV28 and J usage is TRBJ2-4; TRBD1 is a possible D gene (5 bases). The V and J ends lost 2 bases and 0 bases respectively, with 11 bases between them. Germline V lookup: CDR1 MDHEN, CDR2 SYDVKM. The CDR3 extends over 16 amino acids. Full variable domain (rest looked up from reference TRBV28 and TRBJ2-4): DVKVTQSSRYLVKRTGEKVFLECVQDMDHENMFWYRQDPGLGLRLIYFSYDVKMKEKGDIPEGYSVSREKKERFSLILESASTNQTSMYLCASSLMSGQAKNIQYFGAGTRLSVL.

This chain connects TRBV2 to TRBJ1-2, with D perhaps matching TRBD1 (5 bases). CDR3 length: 16 residues. Germline CDR1 reads SNHLY; CDR2 reads FYNNEI. Deletions cut 5 bases from V and 4 bases from J, with 20 bases between. The CDR3 region is CASSPTGTPVLYGYTF. CDR3 in DNA: TGTGCCAGCAGTCCAACCGGGACTCCGGTTCTCTATGGCTACACCTTC.

The chain employs TRBV6-2 or TRBV6-3 and TRBJ1-4; D is unresolved. Germline assignment: CDR1 MNHEY and CDR2 SVGEGT. Between the trimmed V and J ends, which lost 10 bases and 5 bases, there was a span of 11 bases. The CDR3 totals 12 residues. The DNA for the CDR3 is TGTGCCACCAAGGCGGACAATGAAAAACTGTTTTTT. Encoded protein: CATKADNEKLFF.

This clonotype appeared a few times. The gene calls are TRBV7-2 and TRBJ2-3; 9 bases fit TRBD2. With V trimmed by 1 base and J by 4 bases, 6 bases remained unmatched. The CDR3 spans 16 residues. CDR1 is SGHTA, CDR2 FQGNSA, per germline. The chain's CDR3 is CASSLVGSGSSDTQYF. DNA for the CDR3: TGTGCCAGCAGCTTAGTCGGTAGCGGGAGTTCAGATACGCAGTATTTT.

In this sample, this clonotype turned up many times. The chain joins TRBV4-1 to TRBJ2-7, with 7 bases matching TRBD2. The CDR3 consists of 14 residues. V lost 4 bases, J lost 1 base, and 4 bases stayed unmatched. Germline CDR1 is MGHRA and CDR2 is YSYEKL. CDR3 DNA sequence: TGCGCCAGCAGCCTTGGGGGGGAATCCTACGAGCAGTACTTC. Its translation is CASSLGGESYEQYF.

V and J are TRBV2 and TRBJ2-5; a weak D match, TRBD2 (5 bases). The closer fit of TRBJ2-7 to the DNA end suggests the J call may be wrong. Germline V gene lookup returns CDR1 SNHLY and CDR2 FYNNEI. The CDR3 loop spans 14 amino acids. Here the CDR3 DNA reads TGTGCCAGGGAAGCGCCGGGAAGAGCTGACGAGCAGTACTTC. Translation gives CAREAPGRADEQYF.

The V call is TRBV7-2, the J call TRBJ2-5; D not resolved. Germline CDR1 and CDR2: SGHTA and FQGNSA. V was cut by 2 bases and J by 4 bases, with 17 bases left in between. The CDR3 contains 16 residues. CDR3 sequence (DNA): TGTGCCAGCAGCTTAAAGACCACACGATCGGGAGAGACCCAGTACTTC. It codes for CASSLKTTRSGETQYF.

This clonotype was seen more than once but under ten times. The V and J genes are TRBV27 and TRBJ2-4; 12 positions match TRBD1. V shed 6 bases and J 7 bases; nucleotides not matched to a gene: 10. The CDR3 extends over 16 amino acids. In germline, CDR1 is MNHEY, CDR2 SMNVEV (reference sequence). Here the CDR3 DNA reads TGTGCCAGCAGCTCTCTCCGGGACAGGGGGCTTAACATTCAGTACTTC. Its translation: CASSSLRDRGLNIQYF.

As to this clonotype: A clone one base away is much larger, so this may be a read error. This sequence joins TRBV11-2 and TRBJ2-5, with unresolved D. The assigned J gene may be wrong: the sequence end matches TRBJ2-4 better. CDR1 and CDR2 (germline): SGHAT, FQNNGV. CDR3 length: 14 residues. CDR3 in DNA: TGTGTCAGCAGCTCCCGATTACAGAGGAACATTCAGTACTTC. Translated: CVSSSRLQRNIQYF.

Notes on this clonotype: A read error may be the cause here, since a much bigger clone is one base away. The genes are TRBV27 and TRBJ1-6; D remains ambiguous. CDR1 MNHEY and CDR2 SMNVEV come from the germline V gene (reference sequence). The CDR3 is 17 residues long. CDR3 region: CAGSPEVWSSYNSPLHF. In DNA, the CDR3 is TGTGCCGGCAGCCCCGAGGTGTGGAGCTCCTATAATTCACCCCTCCACTTT.

V gene TRBV28 combines with J gene TRBJ2-7; D is unclear. Trimming removed 3 bases at V and 2 bases at J, with 17 bases between. Germline lookup yields CDR1 MDHEN and CDR2 SYDVKM. The CDR3 is 16 amino acids. DNA for the CDR3: TGTGCCAGCAGTTTGGGTCTCGGTAGGAATACCTACGAGCAGTACTTC. Its translation is CASSLGLGRNTYEQYF. Supplemented by reference TRBV28 and TRBJ2-7, the full variable domain reads DVKVTQSSRYLVKRTGEKVFLECVQDMDHENMFWYRQDPGLGLRLIYFSYDVKMKEKGDIPEGYSVSREKKERFSLILESASTNQTSMYLCASSLGLGRNTYEQYFGPGTRLTVT.

This clonotype was counted only a few times. This chain links TRBV28 with TRBJ2-5; no firm D call. The CDR3 loop spans 11 amino acids. V lost 5 bases and J 7 bases, leaving 8 bases between the germline ends. Germline CDR1 and CDR2: MDHEN and SYDVKM. The DNA for the CDR3 is TGTGCCAGCAGTGAATCCCTGACCCAGTACTTC. It yields the protein CASSESLTQYF.

The rearrangement links TRBV5-4 to TRBJ1-2, with D perhaps TRBD1 (6 bases). Deletions cut 4 bases from V and 0 bases from J, with 13 bases between. Germline CDR1 is SGHNT and CDR2 is YYREEE (reference sequence). This CDR3 has 15 amino acids. The CDR3 nucleotides are TGTGCCAGCAGCGCTACGGGACAAGCTAACTATGGCTACACCTTC. Its translation: CASSATGQANYGYTF.

This rearrangement joins TRBV7-3 to TRBJ1-2; tentative D call: TRBD1 (6 bases). The CDR3 is made up of 13 amino acids. CDR1 is SGHTA, CDR2 FQGTGA, per germline. V lost 6 bases and J 6 bases, leaving 14 bases between the germline ends. The CDR3: CASSQEGQHGYTF. The CDR3 bases are TGTGCCAGCAGTCAAGAGGGACAACATGGCTACACCTTC.

This clonotype showed up just a few times. The J gene is TRBJ1-2, the V gene TRBV29-1; D not resolved. V was clipped by 1 base and J by 7 bases, with 13 bases between them. CDR1 SQVTM and CDR2 ANQGSEA come from the germline V gene. This CDR3 region has 13 residues. The CDR3 coding sequence is TGCAGCGTTGAAGTCGGCTCCGAGGGTGGCTACACCTTC. Amino acids: CSVEVGSEGGYTF.

This clonotype came up a few times. The rearrangement links TRBV7-2 to TRBJ2-3; 12 nucleotides match TRBD2. CDR1 SGHTA and CDR2 FQGNSA come from the germline V gene. Germline trimming cut 4 bases from V and 5 bases from J; bases unmatched to any gene: 4. The CDR3 has 15 amino acids. In DNA, the CDR3 is TGTGCCAGCAGCTCGACTAGCGGGAGAATAGATACGCAGTATTTT. Protein: CASSSTSGRIDTQYF.

The gene calls are TRBV5-1 and TRBJ2-7, with D unclear. The germline V and J ends were trimmed by 7 bases and 6 bases, with 23 bases remaining between them. Germline lookup yields CDR1 SGHRS and CDR2 YFSETQ. CDR3 length equals 15 residues. CDR3 loop: CASRLEDGLPSEQYF. The CDR3 nucleotides are TGCGCCAGCCGATTAGAGGACGGCCTACCTAGCGAGCAGTACTTC. Complete variable domain (other parts from reference TRBV5-1 and TRBJ2-7): KAGVTQTPRYLIKTRGQQVTLSCSPISGHRSVSWYQQTPGQGLQFLFEYFSETQRNKGNFPGRFSGRQFSNSRSEMNVSTLELGDSALYLCASRLEDGLPSEQYFGPGTRLTVT.

This clonotype was seen a few times. V and J are TRBV29-1 and TRBJ2-7, with TRBD1 matching over 8 bases. V gave up 6 bases and J gave up 5 bases; unmatched junction bases: 6. CDR1 and CDR2 from the germline V gene are SQVTM and ANQGSEA. The CDR3 totals 12 residues. CDR3 residues: CSVRQGSHEQYF. In nucleotides, the CDR3 is TGCAGCGTAAGACAGGGGAGCCACGAGCAGTACTTC.

This clonotype occurred a few times. The V and J genes are TRBV29-1 and TRBJ1-1; D unclear. The CDR3 consists of 11 residues. Germline assignment: CDR1 SQVTM and CDR2 ANQGSEA. Trimming shortened V by 2 bases and J by 5 bases, and 6 bases separated the two germline ends. The CDR3 is CSVEFRTEAFF. The CDR3 DNA reads as TGCAGCGTTGAATTTAGGACTGAAGCTTTCTTT. The entire variable domain, with the rest obtained from reference TRBV29-1 and TRBJ1-1, is as follows: SAVISQKPSRDICQRGTSLTIQCQVDSQVTMMFWYRQQPGQSLTLIATANQGSEATYESGFVIDKFPISRPNLTFSTLTVSNMSPEDSSIYLCSVEFRTEAFFGQGTRLTVV.

CDR3 in amino acids: CASSSKMGEQFF. The DNA for the CDR3 is TGTGCCAGCAGCTCCAAAATGGGGGAGCAGTTCTTC. The rearrangement uses TRBV7-6 and TRBJ2-1; D is unresolved. Germline V CDR1 and CDR2: SGHVS, FNYEAQ. The CDR3 totals 12 residues. V shed 4 bases and J shed 10 bases, with 11 bases lying between them.

This clonotype was seen only a few times. The rearrangement joins TRBV12-3 or TRBV12-4 to TRBJ1-1; D not certain. This CDR3 comprises 14 residues. The V end was cut by 0 bases, the J end by 4 bases, with 9 bases between. Here the CDR3 DNA reads TGTGCCAGCAGTTTAGCAGGGCCTGGCACTGAAGCTTTCTTT. It is translated as CASSLAGPGTEAFF.

CDR3 region: CSAIYPSGRTDTQYF. The CDR3 DNA reads TGCAGTGCTATCTACCCTAGCGGGAGGACAGATACGCAGTATTTT. The chain couples TRBV20-1 to TRBJ2-3; 11 bases align to TRBD2. In germline, CDR1 is DFQATT, CDR2 SNEGSKA (reference sequence). The CDR3 loop spans 15 amino acids. J was trimmed by 3 bases and V by 4 bases; bases with no gene match: 6.

This chain links TRBV20-1 with TRBJ2-7, with D tentatively TRBD2 (5 bases). Germline CDR1 reads DFQATT; CDR2 reads SNEGSKA (reference sequence). CDR3 size: 12 residues. Trimming left V 0 bases short and J 4 bases short, with 7 bases between. CDR3 DNA sequence: TGCAGTGCTAGAGATCGACTATACGAGCAGTACTTC. Protein: CSARDRLYEQYF.